This note documents a single TCR beta chain sequence. In its sample, this clonotype was seen many times. Its target antigen remains unknown. Nothing much larger sits one base from this clone, and base qualities are not available. Ficoll-Paque density gradient centrifugation was used to isolate PBMCs. The sample comes from a study of T-cell memory formation after mild COVID-19 (dated by TCRdb to about 2021). In the study overall: TCR sequence clusters from the two donors were found to be largely donor specific. In a couple of donors, T-cell clones that expanded and contracted after mild COVID-19 were tracked by sequencing TCRalpha and TCRbeta repertoires over time. The cohort was made up of two young adult volunteers, one female and one male, who were previously healthy.

Relative to germline, V is missing 0 bases and J is missing 3 bases, with 1 base of the junction outside any gene match. From its cysteine to its phenylalanine, the CDR3 spans 15 amino acids. The CDR3 DNA has 45 bases and is translated from base 1. CDR1 and CDR2 were assigned from the germline V gene as MRHNA and SNTAGT. The data were produced on an Illumina NovaSeq 6000. TCRalpha and TCRbeta cDNA libraries were constructed by 5'RACE with constant-segment primers, with sample barcodes and unique molecular identifiers being introduced. RNA was extracted from every sample with Trizol reagent. Libraries were amplified in two PCR steps, with a second sample barcode and Illumina TruSeq adapters added in the second step. Libraries were sequenced on an Illumina NovaSeq with 2 x 150 bp paired-end reads. The paper's data handling went like this. The reads were demultiplexed and collapsed into UMI-guided consensus sequences using migec v1.2.7. Using mixcr v2.1.11, UMI consensuses were aligned to TRA and TRB V and J templates and then assembled into clonotypes. Expanded or contracted clonotypes were those called significant by both edgeR and NoisET, with noise models trained on biological replicates. edgeR calls used a false discovery rate-adjusted p below 0.01 and a log2 fold-change threshold of 1. As an exploratory analysis of dynamics, max-normalized trajectories of the 1000 most abundant clonotypes were examined with PCA combined with hierarchical clustering. Separately sequenced CD4+ and CD8+ repertoires were used to assign a CD4 or CD8 phenotype to each responding clone. TCRdb reprocessed the public reads (quality trimming at Q25 with fastp, clone calling with MiXCR) and kept in-frame beta chains. Rows with a matching CDR3 protein are joined into one entry that keeps the most common DNA and genes. The V and J calls, along with clone size, are taken from TCRdb and not from the paper's own processing. This sample comprises a few hundred thousand distinct CDR3 sequences, 15% to 20% of them detected only once. Of the sample, around a fifth is held by the ten largest clones.

Findings and caveats that apply to the study as a whole: SARS-CoV-2 specificity was not confirmed for the second-wave clones peaking on day 37. The detection of some responding clones in pre-infection memory suggests that pre-existing cross-reactive memory T cells joined the SARS-CoV-2 response. Only two mild cases were covered in the study, and larger cohorts including severe cases with pre-infection samples were considered necessary. Contracting CD4+ clones appeared mostly in the CM and EM memory subsets, whereas CD8+ clones were enriched in EMRA. Clones contracting from day 15 to 85 had balanced CD4/CD8 phenotypes, while a second wave expanding from day 15 to 37 was biased towards CD4+.

Sequenced material: PBMCs or a T cell subset sorted from them (not recorded which). Recombination joined TRBV6-4 with TRBJ2-2, with TRBD1 identical over 7 junction bases. The origin of this receptor is a man between 18 and 35 years old who had mild COVID-19 (a few samples of this study predate the infection). The sample titles of this study are shuffled in the database, so cell type and time point are left out; the donor was told from shared clones. The CDR3 reads CASSDSDRHTGELFF. In nucleotide form, the sequence is TGTGCCAGCAGTGACTCGGACAGGCACACCGGGGAGCTGTTTTTT.